The 18 T cell receptor beta chains presented below share a single source sample, sequenced in a study of cytomegalovirus exposure and HLA in healthy donors. Primers: 60 Vbeta forward and 13 Jbeta reverse. The table came from immunoSEQ multiplex PCR; TCRdb's copy has only in-frame clones and leaves some out. The data hold about 200,000 clones, with 65% to 85% observed a single time. Source material: PBMCs. The receptors were gathered from a man younger than 45 in good health and CMV-seronegative.

The gene calls are TRBV13 and TRBJ2-3; 12 bases line up with TRBD1. Germline V gene data show CDR1 as PRHDT and CDR2 as FYEKMQ (reference sequence). The V segment lost 5 bases and the J segment 4 bases; nucleotides outside the gene matches: 4. CDR3 length: 15 amino acids. CDR3 loop: CASSTGTGGPDTQYF. CDR3 nucleotide sequence: TGTGCCAGCAGCACCGGGACAGGGGGCCCAGATACGCAGTATTTT.

The gene calls are TRBV15 and TRBJ2-5; 11 nucleotides line up with TRBD2. CDR1 is LNHNV and CDR2 is YYDKDF in the germline V gene (reference sequence). This CDR3 spans 18 amino acids. V lost 0 bases, J lost 2 bases, and 8 bases stayed unmatched. The CDR3 DNA reads TGTGCCACCAGCAGAGATGGAACTAGCGGGGGACCACAAGAGACCCAGTACTTC. Its translation: CATSRDGTSGGPQETQYF.

V gene TRBV15 combines with J gene TRBJ2-7; possible D gene TRBD2, 6 bases. With 5 bases removed from V and 7 bases from J, the gap between germline ends came to 15 bases. Germline lookup yields CDR1 LNHNV and CDR2 YYDKDF (reference sequence). This CDR3 is built from 13 residues. DNA for the CDR3: TGTGCCACCAGCGGGAGGCTTTTAGGGGAGCAGTACTTC. Translated, it gives CATSGRLLGEQYF.

The chain has TRBV10-3 and TRBJ1-2; D gene uncertain. CDR3 length: 14 residues. Trimming stripped 3 bases from V and 4 bases from J, with 12 bases between. Germline CDR1 reads ENHRY; CDR2 reads SYGVKD. CDR3 amino acids: CAISDDWQAYGYTF. The CDR3 region has the DNA TGTGCCATCAGTGATGATTGGCAGGCCTATGGCTACACCTTC.

The V gene is TRBV5-1, the J gene TRBJ1-3, with D hard to call. V was trimmed by 4 bases and J by 0 bases, leaving 8 bases between them. Germline-derived CDR1 and CDR2 are SGHRS and YFSETQ. CDR3 length equals 14 residues. For the CDR3, the DNA is TGCGCCAGCAGCCTCAAGAGCTCTGGAAACACCATATATTTT. Translation: CASSLKSSGNTIYF.

This clone was picked up one time. J is TRBJ1-1 and V is TRBV6-5, with 7 bases aligning to TRBD1. This CDR3 region has 16 residues. J gave up 5 bases and V 4 bases, and 13 bases lay outside the gene matches. Germline V CDR1 and CDR2: MNHEY, SVGAGI. The CDR3 is CASSSLVGGAPTEAFF. CDR3 nucleotide sequence: TGTGCCAGCAGTTCATTGGTAGGGGGCGCCCCAACTGAAGCTTTCTTT.

The rearrangement uses TRBV9 and TRBJ2-1; D perhaps matches TRBD2 (7 bases). Germline values: CDR1 SGDLS, CDR2 YYNGEE. The CDR3 is 16 amino acids. V was trimmed by 4 bases and J by 2 bases, leaving 16 bases between them. Here the CDR3 reads CASSLEGGGTYNEQFF. The CDR3, as DNA: TGTGCCAGCAGCCTAGAAGGGGGGGGGACCTACAATGAGCAGTTCTTC.

This clone was counted a few times. This sequence joins TRBV6-6 and TRBJ2-3; maybe TRBD2 (6 bases). V lost 1 base to trimming and J lost 4 bases, with 9 bases between them. Germline-derived CDR1 and CDR2 are MNHNY and SVGAGI (reference sequence). CDR3 length: 14 amino acids. Here the CDR3 reads CASSYFRGADTQYF. CDR3 bases: TGTGCCAGCAGTTACTTCCGCGGGGCAGATACGCAGTATTTT.

The chain recombines TRBV6-6 with TRBJ1-1, with TRBD1 matching 9 bases. Unmatched junction bases numbered 9, after V lost 4 bases and J lost 6 bases. CDR3 length equals 15 residues. Germline V gene lookup returns CDR1 MNHNY and CDR2 SVGAGI (reference sequence). CDR3 DNA: TGTGCCAGCAGTTCCACGGACAGGGGCGGGCCTGAAGCTTTCTTT. Amino acid sequence: CASSSTDRGGPEAFF.

V gene TRBV4-1 combines with J gene TRBJ1-5; D remains ambiguous. Germline V lookup: CDR1 MGHRA, CDR2 YSYEKL. There are 13 residues in the CDR3. The V gene lost 4 bases and the J gene lost 4 bases, with 8 bases spanning the gap. CDR3 in DNA: TGCGCCAGCAGCCCCGGCGGGAATCAGCCCCAGCATTTT. Encoded protein: CASSPGGNQPQHF.

The V call is TRBV13, the J call TRBJ2-7; a possible D gene is TRBD2 (5 bases). The CDR3 is 14 residues long. Trimming stripped 1 base from V and 0 bases from J, with 7 bases between. Germline assignment: CDR1 PRHDT and CDR2 FYEKMQ (reference sequence). The DNA of the CDR3 is TGTGCCAGCAGCTTAGCGGGGAGCTCCTACGAGCAGTACTTC. Its protein product is CASSLAGSSYEQYF. Looking up the rest from reference TRBV13 and TRBJ2-7 gives the full variable domain: AAGVIQSPRHLIKEKRETATLKCYPIPRHDTVYWYQQGPGQDPQFLISFYEKMQSDKGSIPDRFSAQQFSDYHSELNMSSLELGDSALYFCASSLAGSSYEQYFGPGTRLTVT.

The V and J genes are TRBV28 and TRBJ2-7, with TRBD1 identical over 10 bases. In germline, CDR1 is MDHEN, CDR2 SYDVKM. After removal of 2 bases from V and 3 bases from J, the junction contained 4 bases not matched to a gene. The CDR3 covers 15 residues. CDR3 in amino acids: CASSLRGQGNYEQYF. CDR3 coding DNA: TGTGCCAGCAGTTTAAGGGGACAGGGGAACTACGAGCAGTACTTC.

The V call is TRBV4-2, the J call TRBJ2-7, with D possibly TRBD1 on 5 matching bases. Germline CDR1 LGHNA, CDR2 YNFKEQ. The CDR3 runs 15 residues. Trimming took 0 bases from V and 2 from J, leaving 11 bases between them. This CDR3 is CASSQERQGPYEQYF. The CDR3 nucleotides are TGTGCCAGCAGCCAAGAACGGCAGGGCCCCTACGAGCAGTACTTC.

The chain couples TRBV14 to TRBJ2-4; tentatively, D is TRBD1 (6 bases). This CDR3 contains 16 residues. Germline V gene data show CDR1 as SGHDN and CDR2 as FVKESK. V dropped 4 bases and J dropped 6 bases, with 19 bases sitting between them. In nucleotides, the CDR3 is TGTGCCAGCAGCCTCCGAGGCAGGGGTTTCGGAAACATTCAGTACTTC. It codes for CASSLRGRGFGNIQYF.

This chain links TRBV7-2 with TRBJ1-3, with D maybe TRBD1 (5 bases). CDR1 and CDR2 from the germline V gene are SGHTA and FQGNSA. There are 15 residues in the CDR3. With 3 bases removed from V and 0 bases from J, the gap between germline ends came to 9 bases. This CDR3 is CASSFGAFSGNTIYF. Here the CDR3 DNA reads TGTGCCAGCAGCTTTGGGGCCTTCTCTGGAAACACCATATATTTT.

The rearrangement uses TRBV4-3 and TRBJ2-1, with a weak D call TRBD2 (7 bases). V was clipped by 0 bases and J by 3 bases, with 21 bases between them. The V gene's germline CDR1 is LGHNA and CDR2 YSLEER. The CDR3 spans 19 residues. In DNA form, the CDR3 reads TGCGCCAGCAGCCAAGATACGAATGGGGGGGCTCAGAACTACAATGAGCAGTTCTTC. As protein: CASSQDTNGGAQNYNEQFF.

CDR3 coding DNA: TGTGCCAGCAGCTTAGCAGGGGCGAACACCGGGGAGCTGTTTTTT. Its protein product is CASSLAGANTGELFF. The J gene is TRBJ2-2, the V gene TRBV11-2; perhaps TRBD1 as D (6 bases). The ends were cut back, 1 base at V and 0 bases at J, with 6 bases in the middle. The CDR3 totals 15 residues. Germline CDR1 is SGHAT and CDR2 is FQNNGV.

The chain couples TRBV2 to TRBJ2-2; D possibly corresponds to TRBD1 (6 bases). Trimming left V 5 bases short and J 8 bases short, with 15 bases between. Germline V lookup: CDR1 SNHLY, CDR2 FYNNEI. CDR3 length: 14 residues. The CDR3 region is CASSSGPGVGELFF. For the CDR3, the DNA is TGTGCCAGCAGTTCTGGACCAGGGGTAGGGGAGCTGTTTTTT.